The clone carrying this T cell receptor (beta chain) was counted at least ten times. What it binds is unknown. The sample originates from a study of Graves' ophthalmopathy and Graves' hyperthyroidism. General study results and limits: Blood was where most expanded thyroid clonotypes above 0.001 frequency also turned up.

Only newly diagnosed hyperthyroidism patients aged 18 to 65, with under 2 months' duration, were enrolled. Ineligible for inclusion were patients with other autoimmune diseases, uncontrolled infections, pregnancy or lactation. Germline lookup yields CDR1 PRHDT and CDR2 FYEKMQ (reference sequence). The CDR3 consists of 16 residues. Trimming pared 1 base from V and 1 base from J, leaving 10 bases between. From RNA, the CDR3 regions of TCR beta chains were amplified and sequenced. The first round was an RT-PCR with HTBI primers, and the second round was a multiplex PCR. TCRdb re-analysed the multiplex PCR reads in MiXCR, keeping a single row per CDR3 protein. The sample has a few hundred thousand distinct CDR3 sequences, 35% to 45% seen once.

This chain connects TRBV13 to TRBJ2-2, with a weak D call TRBD1 (5 bases). The sequence was obtained from an adult man with Graves' hyperthyroidism. The sample comprised peripheral blood or thyroid tissue (not recorded which). The CDR3 nucleotides are TGTGCCAGCAGCTTAGCTCAGGGTGGGAACACCGGGGAGCTGTTTTTT. As protein: CASSLAQGGNTGELFF.